Shown below are 32 T cell receptor beta chains from a single sample sequenced in a study of shared clonotypes between healthy human individuals. Only in-frame clones appear in the TCRdb table, and some are missing; sequencing was by immunoSEQ multiplex PCR. The sample includes fewer than 1.4 million clones, approximately 80% of them seen just once. Material for sequencing was memory CD4+ T cells from PBMCs. Subset defined: CD45RA-negative fraction. The receptors were sampled from a man between 18 and 35 years old in good health. Some clones in this sample may be carry-over from other donors' samples.

The chain has TRBV6-5 and TRBJ2-3, with a possible D match to TRBD1 (6 bases). V was clipped by 3 bases and J by 2 bases, with 12 bases between them. The CDR3 runs to 15 residues. Looked up from germline, CDR1 is MNHEY and CDR2 is SVGAGI. The CDR3 here is CASSYYREHTDTQYF. As DNA, the CDR3 is TGTGCCAGCAGTTATTACAGGGAACACACAGATACGCAGTATTTT.

The chain combines TRBV7-3 with TRBJ2-1; D not resolved. CDR1 and CDR2 (germline): SGHTA, FQGTGA. Trimming removed 0 bases at V and 0 bases at J, with 6 bases between. The CDR3 spans 15 residues. The CDR3 DNA is TGTGCCAGCAGCTTAACCTTAGGCTCCTACAATGAGCAGTTCTTC. Translated, it gives CASSLTLGSYNEQFF. The full variable domain, in which reference TRBV7-3 and TRBJ2-1 provide the parts outside the CDR3, is GAGVSQTPSNKVTEKGKYVELRCDPISGHTALYWYRQSLGQGPEFLIYFQGTGAADDSGLPNDRFFAVRPEGSVSTLKIQRTERGDSAVYLCASSLTLGSYNEQFFGPGTRLTVL.

V is TRBV28 and J is TRBJ2-1; D unresolved. CDR3 length equals 14 residues. CDR1 is MDHEN and CDR2 is SYDVKM in the germline V gene. V shed 6 bases and J shed 5 bases, with 14 bases lying between them. CDR3: CASSRRLKNNEQFF. CDR3 DNA: TGTGCCAGCAGCCGACGACTGAAAAACAATGAGCAGTTCTTC.

A note on this clone: Other DNA variants within this sample encode the same CDR3. This rearrangement joins TRBV11-2 to TRBJ2-5; no reliable D call. In germline, CDR1 is SGHAT, CDR2 FQNNGV. This CDR3 comprises 11 residues. V lost 4 bases, J lost 4 bases, and 4 bases lay in between. The CDR3 protein is CASSSPETQYF. The CDR3 region has the DNA TGTGCCAGCAGCTCTCCAGAGACCCAGTACTTC.

The chain carries TRBV10-3 and TRBJ2-1; 13 bases fit TRBD2. V lost 2 bases and J lost 9; bases outside the gene matches: 10. CDR1 is ENHRY and CDR2 is SYGVKD in the germline V gene. This CDR3 is 17 amino acids long. The CDR3 nucleotides are TGTGCCATCAGTGAGCCACCGGGACTAGCGGGATTCACTGAGCAGTTCTTC. Translating it yields CAISEPPGLAGFTEQFF.

This clone was observed a few times. The chain links TRBV14 to TRBJ2-7; 8 nucleotides agree with TRBD1. Germline values: CDR1 SGHDN, CDR2 FVKESK. This CDR3 is built from 14 residues. V lost 8 bases to trimming and J lost 3 bases; unmatched junction nucleotides: 9. The CDR3 protein is CASVSGTGHYEQYF. The CDR3 bases are TGTGCCAGCGTCTCCGGGACAGGACACTACGAGCAGTACTTC.

CDR3 sequence (DNA): TGTGCCAGCAGCTCAGGGAGCTCCTACGAGCAGTACTTC. Amino acid sequence: CASSSGSSYEQYF. The gene calls are TRBV5-6 and TRBJ2-7; either TRBD1 or TRBD2 may fit D (5 bases each). The V gene lost 3 bases and the J gene lost 0 bases, with 7 bases spanning the gap. This CDR3 contains 13 residues. Germline CDR1 SGHDT, CDR2 YYEEEE.

This rearrangement joins TRBV29-1 to TRBJ2-1; D remains unclear. Per the germline V gene, CDR1 is SQVTM and CDR2 is ANQGSEA. This CDR3 comprises 14 residues. CDR3 nucleotide sequence: TGCAGTTCATCAAGAAGCAGGTCCTACAATGAGCAGTTCTTC. Translating gives CSSSRSRSYNEQFF.

In DNA, the CDR3 is TGTGCCAGCTCACCAGATGGTGACGAGGGATCTTTCTTT. It yields the protein CASSPDGDEGSFF. This chain joins TRBV18 and TRBJ1-1; the D is unclear. The V end lost 2 bases, the J end lost 12 bases, and 16 bases lay between the germline ends. The CDR3 extends over 13 amino acids. The V gene's germline CDR1 is KGHSH and CDR2 LQKENI.

The chain has TRBV9 and TRBJ2-7; D is perhaps TRBD1 (6 bases). Per germline, CDR1 SGDLS and CDR2 YYNGEE. Trimming stripped 0 bases from V and 6 bases from J, with 16 bases between. This CDR3 region has 15 residues. CDR3 protein: CASSVEGSWGLEQYF. In DNA, the CDR3 is TGTGCCAGCAGCGTAGAGGGTTCTTGGGGGCTCGAGCAGTACTTC.

The count of this clone is one. V gene TRBV15 combines with J gene TRBJ1-2; D is possibly TRBD1 (5 bases). With 9 bases removed from V and 4 bases from J, the gap between germline ends came to 18 bases. This CDR3 is 14 amino acids long. Germline-derived CDR1 and CDR2 are LNHNV and YYDKDF (reference sequence). The CDR3 loop reads CATHNGLGGYGYTF. The CDR3 nucleotides read TGTGCCACTCATAACGGGTTGGGGGGCTATGGCTACACCTTC.

The chain has TRBV4-1 and TRBJ2-3; the match to TRBD2 covers 9 bases. This CDR3 has 13 amino acids. The V segment lost 5 bases and the J segment 6 bases; nucleotides outside the gene matches: 3. Germline lookup yields CDR1 MGHRA and CDR2 YSYEKL. CDR3 amino acids: CASSKREDDTQYF. In DNA, the CDR3 is TGCGCCAGCAGCAAGCGGGAGGACGATACGCAGTATTTT.

The chain combines TRBV6-1 with TRBJ1-5, with D unclear. The CDR3 is 17 amino acids. V was shortened by 4 bases and J by 2 bases, with 18 bases between the two germline ends. The germline V gene encodes CDR1 MNHNS and CDR2 SASEGT. CDR3 loop: CASSGTVSSERNQPQHF. CDR3 DNA: TGTGCCAGCAGTGGGACCGTTTCCAGCGAGCGCAATCAGCCCCAGCATTTT.

This sequence joins TRBV5-1 and TRBJ2-1; a weak D match, TRBD2 (5 bases). Per the germline V gene, CDR1 is SGHRS and CDR2 is YFSETQ. This CDR3 is built from 15 residues. V gave up 5 bases and J gave up 0 bases, with 12 bases separating them. DNA of the CDR3: TGCGCCAGCAGTGGAGCGGCTAGCTCCTACAATGAGCAGTTCTTC. It translates to CASSGAASSYNEQFF.

This chain links TRBV5-6 with TRBJ2-6; 7 bases are a match to TRBD2. Germline trimming cut 4 bases from V and 3 bases from J; bases unmatched to any gene: 16. CDR1 is SGHDT and CDR2 is YYEEEE in the germline V gene. CDR3 length equals 19 residues. The CDR3 coding sequence is TGTGCCAGCAGCAGTCTCCTCGCGGGAGTTGCGTTTGGGGCCAACGTCCTGACTTTC. Amino acids: CASSSLLAGVAFGANVLTF.

This chain uses TRBV5-4 with TRBJ2-7; 13 nucleotides align to TRBD2. The CDR3 is 16 amino acids. Germline V gives CDR1 SGHNT, CDR2 YYREEE (reference sequence). Germline trimming cut 4 bases from V and 6 bases from J; bases unmatched to any gene: 10. The CDR3 sequence is CASSPGLAGFGGEQYF. CDR3 DNA: TGTGCCAGCAGCCCGGGACTAGCGGGATTCGGGGGCGAGCAGTACTTC.

V gene TRBV7-9 combines with J gene TRBJ1-3; D remains unclear. The germline V gene has CDR1 SEHNR and CDR2 FQNEAQ (reference sequence). Trimming took off 2 bases at V and 0 bases at J, with 5 bases between the two ends. The CDR3 runs 14 residues. CDR3 DNA sequence: TGTGCCAGCAGCTTACTCCCCTCTGGAAACACCATATATTTT. Its translation: CASSLLPSGNTIYF.

This clone was seen only a few times. This chain uses TRBV18 with TRBJ1-5; D remains unclear. Germline CDR1 KGHSH, CDR2 LQKENI. The V gene lost 3 bases and the J gene lost 5 bases, with 14 bases spanning the gap. The CDR3 length is 15 residues. CDR3 in DNA: TGTGCCAGCTCACCTAACTATGGACGAGATCAGCCCCAGCATTTT. Encoded protein: CASSPNYGRDQPQHF.

The rearrangement uses TRBV11-2 and TRBJ2-5, with D tentatively TRBD2 (6 bases). The V gene's germline CDR1 is SGHAT and CDR2 FQNNGV. Trimming left V 5 bases short and J 5 bases short, with 18 bases between. The CDR3 consists of 15 residues. CDR3: CASSTQPTSPETQYF. For the CDR3, the DNA is TGTGCCAGCAGCACCCAGCCGACTAGTCCCGAGACCCAGTACTTC.

The chain recombines TRBV18 with TRBJ2-7; D might be TRBD1 or TRBD2, each matching 5 bases. Trimming shortened V by 0 bases and J by 5 bases, and 17 bases separated the two germline ends. The CDR3 runs to 16 residues. In germline, CDR1 is KGHSH, CDR2 LQKENI. The CDR3 here is CASSPPERGGWDEQYF. DNA of the CDR3: TGTGCCAGCTCACCACCGGAACGGGGCGGCTGGGACGAGCAGTACTTC.

Concerning this clone itself: One base away lies a much larger clone, so this may be a sequencing read error. Distinct nucleotide sequences in the sample also encode this CDR3. The rearrangement joins TRBV18 to TRBJ2-2; no definite D call. This CDR3 contains 12 residues. Trimming removed 3 bases from V and 4 bases from J, with 3 bases in between. Germline-derived CDR1 and CDR2 are KGHSH and LQKENI. CDR3: CASSPITGELFF. In DNA, the CDR3 is TGTGCCAGCTCACCCATCACCGGGGAGCTGTTTTTT.

V and J are TRBV5-1 and TRBJ2-5; TRBD2 agrees at 8 bases. CDR1 is SGHRS, CDR2 YFSETQ, per germline. The CDR3 runs 15 residues. Trimming took 3 bases from V and 3 from J; bases not matched to a gene: 7. CDR3 loop: CASSWNSGREETQYF. The CDR3 coding sequence is TGCGCCAGCAGCTGGAACAGCGGGAGAGAAGAGACCCAGTACTTC.

This clone has at least ten counts. This chain links TRBV30 with TRBJ1-3, with D uncertain. Per germline, CDR1 GTSNPN and CDR2 SVGIG (reference sequence). This CDR3 spans 13 amino acids. The V gene lost 2 bases and the J gene lost 4 bases, with 9 bases spanning the gap. CDR3 sequence reads: CAWSTSFGNTIYF. Here the CDR3 DNA reads TGTGCCTGGAGTACGTCATTCGGAAACACCATATATTTT.

The V call is TRBV5-1, the J call TRBJ2-3; TRBD2 agrees at 8 bases. The CDR3 runs to 14 residues. V was clipped by 0 bases and J by 15 bases; unmatched bases: 12. Germline assignment: CDR1 SGHRS and CDR2 YFSETQ. CDR3 protein: CASSLAGVAGRKYF. For the CDR3, the DNA is TGCGCCAGCAGCTTGGCCGGGGTAGCGGGACGGAAATATTTT.

The CDR3 loop reads CASSLAPGQGFNEQYF. Here the CDR3 DNA reads TGTGCCAGCAGCTTGGCCCCGGGACAGGGTTTCAACGAGCAGTACTTC. V gene TRBV5-4 combines with J gene TRBJ2-7; TRBD1 agrees at 9 bases. The J segment lost 5 bases and the V segment lost 0 bases, leaving 9 bases of the junction unmatched. Germline loops: CDR1 SGHNT, CDR2 YYREEE (reference sequence). This CDR3 has 16 residues.

The chain uses TRBV18 and TRBJ2-2, with D uncertain. V was trimmed by 3 bases and J by 0 bases, leaving 8 bases between them. The CDR3 has 15 amino acids. Per the germline V gene, CDR1 is KGHSH and CDR2 is LQKENI. The CDR3 nucleotides read TGTGCCAGCTCACCTCTGACCCCGAACACCGGGGAGCTGTTTTTT. It specifies CASSPLTPNTGELFF.

The CDR3 nucleotides are TGCGCCAGCAGGGACGGACAGCTCCCCGGAGGAGCTTTCTTT. It yields the protein CASRDGQLPGGAFF. V gene TRBV5-1 combines with J gene TRBJ1-1; a weak D match, TRBD1 (6 bases). CDR1 and CDR2 from the germline V gene are SGHRS and YFSETQ. The CDR3 has 14 amino acids. V was trimmed by 5 bases and J by 10 bases, leaving 21 bases between them.

The chain combines TRBV28 with TRBJ2-3, with TRBD1 matching 8 bases. CDR3 length: 15 residues. Trimming cost V 4 bases and J 1 base; bases outside gene matches: 4. Per the germline V gene, CDR1 is MDHEN and CDR2 is SYDVKM. The DNA for the CDR3 is TGTGCCAGCAGTTCTCAGGGGGCTGGCACAGATACGCAGTATTTT. Protein sequence: CASSSQGAGTDTQYF.

V usage is TRBV5-4 and J usage is TRBJ2-7, with a weak D call TRBD2 (6 bases). The germline V and J ends were trimmed by 3 bases and 2 bases, with 12 bases remaining between them. Germline V gene sequence: CDR1 SGHNT, CDR2 YYREEE (reference sequence). The CDR3 covers 14 residues. The CDR3 loop reads CASSSSGVPYEQYF. DNA of the CDR3: TGTGCCAGCAGCTCCTCGGGAGTCCCCTACGAGCAGTACTTC.

The chain links TRBV10-1 to TRBJ2-7, with 12 bases matching TRBD2. With V trimmed by 8 bases and J by 6 bases, 14 bases remained unmatched. Per the germline V gene, CDR1 is WNHNN and CDR2 is SYGVQD (reference sequence). The CDR3 is 16 residues long. The CDR3 loop is CASYTFAETSGSEQYF. The DNA for the CDR3 is TGCGCCAGCTATACTTTCGCCGAGACTAGCGGGAGCGAGCAGTACTTC.

This clone turned up a few times. The chain carries TRBV5-6 and TRBJ2-2; D not resolved. CDR1 is SGHDT, CDR2 YYEEEE, per germline. V lost 2 bases and J 5 bases, leaving 7 bases between the germline ends. This CDR3 comprises 13 residues. CDR3 bases: TGTGCCAGCAGCTTCGGAGCTACCGGGGAGCTGTTTTTT. It is translated as CASSFGATGELFF.

The V call is TRBV5-6, the J call TRBJ1-2; tentatively, D is TRBD1 (5 bases). Trimming took 4 bases from V and 2 from J, leaving 9 bases between them. CDR3 size: 13 residues. Germline assignment: CDR1 SGHDT and CDR2 YYEEEE. In nucleotides, the CDR3 is TGTGCCAGCAGCAGACAGCCGAACTATGGCTACACCTTC. Protein sequence: CASSRQPNYGYTF.